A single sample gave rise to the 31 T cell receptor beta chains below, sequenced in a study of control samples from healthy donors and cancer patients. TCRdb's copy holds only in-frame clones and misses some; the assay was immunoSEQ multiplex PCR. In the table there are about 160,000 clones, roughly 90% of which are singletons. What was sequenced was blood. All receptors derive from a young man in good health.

The CDR3 region has the DNA TGTGCCAGCAGTAGAACCGGGGAGCTGTTTTTT. This codes for CASSRTGELFF. The chain links TRBV6-2 or TRBV6-3 to TRBJ2-2; D not resolved. V lost 5 bases to trimming and J lost 5 bases, with 3 bases between them. The CDR3 has 11 residues. Germline V gives CDR1 MNHEY, CDR2 SVGEGT.

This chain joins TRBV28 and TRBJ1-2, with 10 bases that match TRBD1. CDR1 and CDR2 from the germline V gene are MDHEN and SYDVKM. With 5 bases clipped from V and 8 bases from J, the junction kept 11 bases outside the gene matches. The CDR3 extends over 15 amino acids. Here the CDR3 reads CASSLRDRGVKGYTF. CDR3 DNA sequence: TGTGCCAGCAGTCTCCGGGACAGGGGAGTAAAGGGCTACACCTTC.

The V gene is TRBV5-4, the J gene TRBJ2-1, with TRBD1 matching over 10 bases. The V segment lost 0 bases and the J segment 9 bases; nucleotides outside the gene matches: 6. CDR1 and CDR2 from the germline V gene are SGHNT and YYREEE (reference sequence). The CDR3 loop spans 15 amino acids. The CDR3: CASSLGGTGVGEQFF. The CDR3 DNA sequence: TGTGCCAGCAGCTTGGGAGGGACAGGGGTTGGTGAGCAGTTCTTC.

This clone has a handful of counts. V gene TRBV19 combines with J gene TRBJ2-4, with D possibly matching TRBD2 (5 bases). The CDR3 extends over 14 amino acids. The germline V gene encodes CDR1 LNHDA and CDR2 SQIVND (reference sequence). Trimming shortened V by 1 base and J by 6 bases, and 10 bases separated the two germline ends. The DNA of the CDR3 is TGTGCCAGTAGTATAGGCGGGTTTAGAAACATTCAGTACTTC. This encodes CASSIGGFRNIQYF.

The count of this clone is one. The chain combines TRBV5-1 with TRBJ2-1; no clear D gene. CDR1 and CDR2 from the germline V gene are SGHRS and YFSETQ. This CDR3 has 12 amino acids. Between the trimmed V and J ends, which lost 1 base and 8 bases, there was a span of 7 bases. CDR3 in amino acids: CASSLPSYEQFF. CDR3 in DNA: TGCGCCAGCAGCTTGCCTTCCTATGAGCAGTTCTTC.

The CDR3 loop is CATSRETSQGQNTIYF. For the CDR3, the DNA is TGTGCCACCAGCAGAGAAACATCACAGGGCCAAAACACCATATATTTT. This chain links TRBV15 with TRBJ1-3, with D maybe TRBD1 (6 bases). The CDR3 runs to 16 residues. Trimming took off 0 bases at V and 6 bases at J, with 15 bases between the two ends. Germline lookup yields CDR1 LNHNV and CDR2 YYDKDF (reference sequence). The whole variable domain, remainder taken from reference TRBV15 and TRBJ1-3, is DAMVIQNPRYQVTQFGKPVTLSCSQTLNHNVMYWYQQKSSQAPKLLFHYYDKDFNNEADTPDNFQSRRPNTSFCFLDIRSPGLGDTAMYLCATSRETSQGQNTIYFGEGSWLTVV.

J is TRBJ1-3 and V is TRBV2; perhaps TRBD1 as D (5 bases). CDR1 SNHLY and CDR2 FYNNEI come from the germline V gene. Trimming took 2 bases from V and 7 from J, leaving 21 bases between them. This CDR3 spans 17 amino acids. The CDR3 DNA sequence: TGTGCCAGCAGTGAAAGTCTGGAGGGGCTCCATCGGAACACCATATATTTT. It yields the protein CASSESLEGLHRNTIYF.

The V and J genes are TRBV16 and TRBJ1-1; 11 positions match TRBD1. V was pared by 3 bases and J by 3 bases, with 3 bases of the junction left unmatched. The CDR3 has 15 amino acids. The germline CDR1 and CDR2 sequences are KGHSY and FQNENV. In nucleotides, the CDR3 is TGTGCCAGCAGCCAGAGGGACAGGGGGTACACTGAAGCTTTCTTT. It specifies CASSQRDRGYTEAFF.

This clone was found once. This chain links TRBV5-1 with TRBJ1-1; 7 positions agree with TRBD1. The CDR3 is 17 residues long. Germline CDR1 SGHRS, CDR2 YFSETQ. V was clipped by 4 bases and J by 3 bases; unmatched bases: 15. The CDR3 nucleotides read TGCGCCAGCAGCACGCACGTCGGGGGACAGCCCCACACTGAAGCTTTCTTT. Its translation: CASSTHVGGQPHTEAFF.

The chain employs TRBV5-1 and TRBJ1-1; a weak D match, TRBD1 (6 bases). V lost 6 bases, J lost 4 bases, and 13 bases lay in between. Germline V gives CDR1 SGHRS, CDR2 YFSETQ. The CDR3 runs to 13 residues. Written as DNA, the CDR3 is TGCGCCAGCAAACAGGACAGCGCCACTGAAGCTTTCTTT. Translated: CASKQDSATEAFF.

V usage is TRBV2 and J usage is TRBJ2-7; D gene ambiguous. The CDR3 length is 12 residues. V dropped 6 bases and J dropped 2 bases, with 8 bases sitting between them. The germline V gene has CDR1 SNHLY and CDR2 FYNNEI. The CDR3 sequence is CASRSTPYEQYF. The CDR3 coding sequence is TGTGCCAGCAGGTCTACTCCCTACGAGCAGTACTTC.

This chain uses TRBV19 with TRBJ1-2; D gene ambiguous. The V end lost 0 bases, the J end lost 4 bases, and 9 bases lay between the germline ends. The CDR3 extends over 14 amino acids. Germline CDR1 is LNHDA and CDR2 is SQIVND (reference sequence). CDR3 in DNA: TGTGCCAGTAGTATAGATCGGCGGGCCTATGGCTACACCTTC. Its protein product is CASSIDRRAYGYTF.

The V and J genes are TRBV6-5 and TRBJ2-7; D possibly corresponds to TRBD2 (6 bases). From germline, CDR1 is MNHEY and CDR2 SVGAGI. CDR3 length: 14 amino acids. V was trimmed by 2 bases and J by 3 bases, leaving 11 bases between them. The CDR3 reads CASSYKRVHYEQYF. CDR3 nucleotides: TGTGCCAGCAGTTACAAGCGGGTTCACTACGAGCAGTACTTC.

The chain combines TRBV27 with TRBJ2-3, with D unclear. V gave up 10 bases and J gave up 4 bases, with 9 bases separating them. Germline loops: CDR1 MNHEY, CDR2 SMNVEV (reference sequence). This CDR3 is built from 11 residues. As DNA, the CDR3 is TGTGCCACCCAAAGGGCAGATACGCAGTATTTT. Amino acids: CATQRADTQYF.

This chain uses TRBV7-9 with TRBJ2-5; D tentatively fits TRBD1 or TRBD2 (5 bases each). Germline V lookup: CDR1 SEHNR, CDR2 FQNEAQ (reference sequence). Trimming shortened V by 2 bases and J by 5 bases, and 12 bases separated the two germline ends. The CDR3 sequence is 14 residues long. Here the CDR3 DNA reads TGTGCCAGCAGCTTAAAATGGGGACGCGAGACCCAGTACTTC. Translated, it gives CASSLKWGRETQYF. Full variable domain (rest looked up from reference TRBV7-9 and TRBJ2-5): DTGVSQNPRHKITKRGQNVTFRCDPISEHNRLYWYRQTLGQGPEFLTYFQNEAQLEKSRLLSDRFSAERPKGSFSTLEIQRTEQGDSAMYLCASSLKWGRETQYFGPGTRLLVL.

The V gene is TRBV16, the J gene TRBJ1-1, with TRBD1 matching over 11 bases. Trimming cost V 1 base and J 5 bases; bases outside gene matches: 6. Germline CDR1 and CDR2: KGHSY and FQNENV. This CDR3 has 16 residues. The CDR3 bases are TGTGCCAGCAGCCAATTTCGGACAGGGGGCAATACTGAAGCTTTCTTT. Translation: CASSQFRTGGNTEAFF.

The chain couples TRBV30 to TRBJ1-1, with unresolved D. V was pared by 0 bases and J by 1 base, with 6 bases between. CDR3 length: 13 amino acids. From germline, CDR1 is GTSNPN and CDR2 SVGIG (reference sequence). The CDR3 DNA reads TGTGCCTGGAGTGTTCAAGCGAACACTGAAGCTTTCTTT. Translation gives CAWSVQANTEAFF.

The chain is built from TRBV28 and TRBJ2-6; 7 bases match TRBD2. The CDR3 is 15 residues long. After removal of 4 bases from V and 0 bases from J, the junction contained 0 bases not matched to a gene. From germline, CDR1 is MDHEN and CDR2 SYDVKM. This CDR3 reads CASSSGGSGANVLTF. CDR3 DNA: TGTGCCAGCAGTTCGGGGGGCTCTGGGGCCAACGTCCTGACTTTC.

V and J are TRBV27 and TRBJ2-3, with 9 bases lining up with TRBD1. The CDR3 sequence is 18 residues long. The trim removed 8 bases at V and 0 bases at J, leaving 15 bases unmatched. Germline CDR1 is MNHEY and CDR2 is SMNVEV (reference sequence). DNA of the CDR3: TGTGCCAGCTGGGGACAGGGAGCCTCCCTATCTAGCACAGATACGCAGTATTTT. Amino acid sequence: CASWGQGASLSSTDTQYF.

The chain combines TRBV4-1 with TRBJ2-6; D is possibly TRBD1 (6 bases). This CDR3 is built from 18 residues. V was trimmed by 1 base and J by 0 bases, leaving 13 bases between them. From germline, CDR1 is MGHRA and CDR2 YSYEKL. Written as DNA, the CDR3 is TGCGCCAGCAGCCAAGTGGACAGCCGGGGCTCTGGGGCCAACGTCCTGACTTTC. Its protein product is CASSQVDSRGSGANVLTF.

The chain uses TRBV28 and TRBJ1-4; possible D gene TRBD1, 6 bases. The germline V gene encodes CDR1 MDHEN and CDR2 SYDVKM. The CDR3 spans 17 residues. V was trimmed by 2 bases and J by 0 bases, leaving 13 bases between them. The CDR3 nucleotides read TGTGCCAGCAGTTTAGTGACAGGTCTTGCAACTAATGAAAAACTGTTTTTT. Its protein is CASSLVTGLATNEKLFF.

Here the CDR3 DNA reads TGTGCTAGTGGTTTGGGGACAGGGTTCAACGAGCAGTACTTC. As protein: CASGLGTGFNEQYF. V is TRBV12-5 and J is TRBJ2-7, with 8 bases fitting TRBD1. The junction had 4 bases not matched to a gene; V was cut back by 1 base and J by 5 bases. The CDR3 is 14 residues long. CDR1 is LGHNT, CDR2 FRNRAP, per germline.

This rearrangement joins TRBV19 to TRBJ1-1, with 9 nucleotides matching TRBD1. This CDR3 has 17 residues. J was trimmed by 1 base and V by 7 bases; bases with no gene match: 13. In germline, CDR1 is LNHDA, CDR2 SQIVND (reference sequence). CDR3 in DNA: TGTGCCAGTAAAAAGGGGGGGACAGGGAGCCGGAACACTGAAGCTTTCTTT. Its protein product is CASKKGGTGSRNTEAFF. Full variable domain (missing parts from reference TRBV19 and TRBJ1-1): DGGITQSPKYLFRKEGQNVTLSCEQNLNHDAMYWYRQDPGQGLRLIYYSQIVNDFQKGDIAEGYSVSREKKESFPLTVTSAQKNPTAFYLCASKKGGTGSRNTEAFFGQGTRLTVV.

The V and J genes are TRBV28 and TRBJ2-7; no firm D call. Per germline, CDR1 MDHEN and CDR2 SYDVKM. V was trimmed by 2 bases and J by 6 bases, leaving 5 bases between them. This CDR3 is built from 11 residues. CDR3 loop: CASSLTGEQYF. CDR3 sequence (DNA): TGTGCCAGCAGTTTAACCGGCGAGCAGTACTTC.

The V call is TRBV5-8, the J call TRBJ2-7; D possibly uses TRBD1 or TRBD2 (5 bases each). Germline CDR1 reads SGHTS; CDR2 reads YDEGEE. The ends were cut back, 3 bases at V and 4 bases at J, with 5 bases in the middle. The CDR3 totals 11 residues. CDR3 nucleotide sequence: TGTGCCAGCAGCTGGGGGTACGAGCAGTACTTC. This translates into CASSWGYEQYF.

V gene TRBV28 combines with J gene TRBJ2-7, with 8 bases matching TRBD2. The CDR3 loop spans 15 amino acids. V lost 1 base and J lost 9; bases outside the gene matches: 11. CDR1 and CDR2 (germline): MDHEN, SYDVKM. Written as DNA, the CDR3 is TGTGCCAGCAGTTTATTTTCGGGAGGGAGGCAAGGGCAGTACTTC. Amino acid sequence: CASSLFSGGRQGQYF.

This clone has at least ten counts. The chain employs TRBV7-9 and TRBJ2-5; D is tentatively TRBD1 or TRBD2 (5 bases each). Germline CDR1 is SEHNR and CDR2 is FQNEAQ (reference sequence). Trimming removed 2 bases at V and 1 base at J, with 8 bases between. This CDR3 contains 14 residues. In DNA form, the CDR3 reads TGTGCCAGCAGCTTATCCGGGACCCAAGAGACCCAGTACTTC. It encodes CASSLSGTQETQYF.

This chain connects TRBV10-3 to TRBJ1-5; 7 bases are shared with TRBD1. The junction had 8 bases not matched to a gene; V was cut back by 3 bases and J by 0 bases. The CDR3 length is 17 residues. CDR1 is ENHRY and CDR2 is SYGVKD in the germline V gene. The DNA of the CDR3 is TGTGCCATCAGTGATCCTGACAGGGTTAATAGCAATCAGCCCCAGCATTTT. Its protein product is CAISDPDRVNSNQPQHF.

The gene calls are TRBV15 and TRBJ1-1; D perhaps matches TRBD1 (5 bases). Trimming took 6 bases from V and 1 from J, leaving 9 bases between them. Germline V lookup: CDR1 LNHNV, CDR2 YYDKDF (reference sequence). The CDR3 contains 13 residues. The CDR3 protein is CATRAGGNTEAFF. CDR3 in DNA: TGTGCCACCAGGGCGGGGGGGAACACTGAAGCTTTCTTT.

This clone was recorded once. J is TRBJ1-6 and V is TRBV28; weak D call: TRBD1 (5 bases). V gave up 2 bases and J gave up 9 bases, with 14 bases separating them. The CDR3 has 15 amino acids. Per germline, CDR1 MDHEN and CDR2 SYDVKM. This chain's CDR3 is CASSLRGRAGSPLHF. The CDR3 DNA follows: TGTGCCAGCAGTTTAAGGGGAAGGGCAGGTTCACCCCTCCACTTT.

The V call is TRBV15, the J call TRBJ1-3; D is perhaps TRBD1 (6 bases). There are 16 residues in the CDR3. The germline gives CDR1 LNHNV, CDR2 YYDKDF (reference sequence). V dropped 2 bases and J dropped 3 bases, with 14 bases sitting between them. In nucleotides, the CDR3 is TGTGCCACCAGCAGAAGGGACACAGGTTATGGAAACACCATATATTTT. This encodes CATSRRDTGYGNTIYF.